The rows below give T cell receptor beta chains drawn from one sample of a study of regulatory T cells in long-lasting Graves disease. TCRdb re-called the multiplex PCR reads through MiXCR, storing one row per CDR3 protein. The sample lists hundreds of thousands of distinct CDR3 sequences; 20% to 25% were seen once. Material: peripheral blood mononuclear cells (PBMCs), obtained when the disease was refractory, from a patient treated with antithyroid drugs. These receptors were collected from a female donor with Graves disease. CDR3s include the opening cysteine and the closing phenylalanine or tryptophan. D genes are given only for firm matches. The size entry is marked missing in some rows and otherwise reads once, few, many or a size class.

d_call,v_call,clone_size,j_call,cdr3_nt,cdr3_aa
TRBD2,TRBV19,few,TRBJ2-7,TGTGCCAGTAGTAAGCGGGGGTCCGGGACGGACTACGAGCAGTACTTC,CASSKRGSGTDYEQYF
TRBD1,TRBV19,NA,TRBJ1-1,TGTGCCAGTAGTACTTGGGACAGGGAGGTCACTGAAGCTTTCTTT,CASSTWDREVTEAFF
NA,TRBV6-2/TRBV6-3,many,TRBJ2-2,TGTGCCAGCACCCAAGGGGATAGGTTCGGGACTCAGAACACCGGGGAGCTGTTTTTT,CASTQGDRFGTQNTGELFF
NA,TRBV19,many,TRBJ2-5,TGTGCCAGTACGGAGGGCCAGGGGACCCAGTACTTC,CASTEGQGTQYF
NA,TRBV25-1,few,TRBJ1-1,TGTGCCAGCGCTAACAGGGCTATGAACACTGAAGCTTTCTTT,CASANRAMNTEAFF
TRBD1,TRBV5-1,NA,TRBJ1-1,TGCGCCAGCAGCTTGTGGTACGACAGGGGAAAGAACACTGAAGCTTTCTTT,CASSLWYDRGKNTEAFF
NA,TRBV12-3/TRBV12-4,many,TRBJ2-5,TGTGCCAGCAGTTTCCTGGGGGGAGAGACCCAGTACTTC,CASSFLGGETQYF
NA,TRBV28,few,TRBJ2-7,TGTGCCAGCAGTCCCTCTGGACTATACTCCTACGAGCAGTACTTC,CASSPSGLYSYEQYF
TRBD2,TRBV5-1,NA,TRBJ2-3,TGCGCCAGCAGCTGGCCGGGAGGTAGCACAGATACGCAGTATTTT,CASSWPGGSTDTQYF
TRBD2,TRBV27,NA,TRBJ2-7,TGTGCCAGCAGTTTGGCCTATTCTCCGGGACTAGCGGACTACGAGCAGTACTTC,CASSLAYSPGLADYEQYF
NA,TRBV10-3,many,TRBJ1-1,TGTGCCAGTGCCGGGATGAACACTGAAGCTTTCTTT,CASAGMNTEAFF
TRBD1,TRBV20-1,few,TRBJ2-7,TGCAGTGCTAGCCCCAGGGGGCTAGCTTTCTACGAGCAGTACTTC,CSASPRGLAFYEQYF
NA,TRBV10-3,NA,TRBJ2-1,TGTGCCTCCTCTGACGGGGCTTACAATGAGCAGTTCTTC,CASSDGAYNEQFF
NA,TRBV19,NA,TRBJ2-1,TGTGCCAGTAGGACCCCCCTGAGGGGGAATGAGCAGTTCTTC,CASRTPLRGNEQFF
NA,TRBV7-3,NA,TRBJ2-7,TGTGCCAGCAGCTTGGGGCCTCGGGGTAGCCCCTACGAGCAGTACTTC,CASSLGPRGSPYEQYF
TRBD1,TRBV19,NA,TRBJ1-2,TGTGCCAGTACCTCCTGGGACAGGAGTAACTATGGCTACACCTTC,CASTSWDRSNYGYTF
TRBD1,TRBV11-2,many,TRBJ2-7,TGTGCCAGCAGCTTAGTCGGACAGGGAGAGGGCGAGCAGTACTTC,CASSLVGQGEGEQYF
TRBD2,TRBV7-2,NA,TRBJ2-2,TGTGCCAGCAGCTTAGATTTAGCGGGGGACACTTACACCGGGGAGCTGTTTTTT,CASSLDLAGDTYTGELFF
NA,TRBV28,many,TRBJ1-6,TGTGCCACCAAGGGACCAGGGACGGACGCGACACCCCTCCACTTT,CATKGPGTDATPLHF
NA,TRBV3-1,NA,TRBJ1-1,TGTGCCAGCAGCCAAGAAGGCGGGACTGTGGAAGCTTTCTTT,CASSQEGGTVEAFF
NA,TRBV12-3/TRBV12-4,few,TRBJ1-2,TGTGCCAGCAGTTTAAAGACTGCATATGGCTACACCTTC,CASSLKTAYGYTF
TRBD2,TRBV20-1,NA,TRBJ2-7,TGCAGTGCTGATGGGGAGTTTAGCGGGGCCATCTCCTACGAGCAGTACTTC,CSADGEFSGAISYEQYF
TRBD2,TRBV6-1,few,TRBJ2-1,TGTGCCAGCAGTTACGACCTAGCGGGGTCCTACAATGAGCAGTTCTTC,CASSYDLAGSYNEQFF
NA,TRBV5-1,NA,TRBJ1-2,TGCGCCAGCAGCTTGGATGCGGGATCGGGCTACACCTTC,CASSLDAGSGYTF
TRBD2,TRBV29-1,NA,TRBJ2-1,TGCAGCGTTGGGACTAGCGGGAGGGCCAATGAGCAGTTCTTC,CSVGTSGRANEQFF
NA,TRBV7-2,NA,TRBJ2-2,TGTGCCAGCAGTATCGAGGGGGGCGGGGAGCTGTTTTTT,CASSIEGGGELFF
NA,TRBV3-1,few,TRBJ2-2,TGTGCCAGCAGCCAAGATTTGCGGGGGGAGCTGTTTTTT,CASSQDLRGELFF
NA,TRBV6-1,many,TRBJ1-1,TGTGCCAGCAGTGATCGAGGGAACACTGAAGCTTTCTTT,CASSDRGNTEAFF
NA,TRBV5-1,many,TRBJ1-1,TGCGCCAGCAGCTTGGGGACTGGAACGAACACTGAAGCTTTCTTT,CASSLGTGTNTEAFF
NA,TRBV7-3,many,TRBJ2-5,TGTGCCAGCAGCTTAGGAGTGGGGGCTGGAGAGACCCAGTACTTC,CASSLGVGAGETQYF
NA,TRBV28,many,TRBJ2-7,TGTGCCAGCAGGGAGGGGGCCGGATCCTACGAGCAGTACTTC,CASREGAGSYEQYF
TRBD1,TRBV14,NA,TRBJ2-1,TGTGCCAGCAGCCCGAGGACAGGGGGTAGTGAGCAGTTCTTC,CASSPRTGGSEQFF
NA,TRBV7-9,NA,TRBJ1-5,TGTGCCAGCAGTCATGACACCCTCAATCAGCCCCAGCATTTT,CASSHDTLNQPQHF
NA,TRBV7-2,many,TRBJ2-7,TGTGCCAGCAGCCCCGCTAGGGCCTACGAGCAGTACTTC,CASSPARAYEQYF
NA,TRBV24-1,many,TRBJ1-2,TGTGCCACCAGTGATGGGCGATCGGGCTACACCTTC,CATSDGRSGYTF